The 9 T cell receptor beta chains below were found in one sample sequenced in a study of beta chain features in type 1 diabetes. Expressed TCRB transcripts got sequenced, as all isolated RNA was reverse transcribed. TCRdb's copy holds only in-frame clones and misses some; the assay was immunoSEQ multiplex PCR. The table has some 220,000 clones, approximately 10% seen once. Sequencing input: central memory CD4+ T cells from blood. The receptors originated from a man aged 18-30 years in good health.

V gene TRBV5-1 combines with J gene TRBJ2-5; perhaps TRBD2 as D (5 bases). The CDR3 is 15 residues long. The ends were cut back, 4 bases at V and 1 base at J, with 14 bases in the middle. CDR1 and CDR2 (germline): SGHRS, YFSETQ. CDR3 in DNA: TGCGCCAGCAGCCGGGGAGCGCAAGGCCAAGAGACCCAGTACTTC. Protein: CASSRGAQGQETQYF.

There are a few counts of this clone. The same CDR3 also results from other DNA sequences found in this sample. The CDR3 spells CASRGQGGPYEQYF. CDR3 sequence (DNA): TGTGCCAGCAGAGGACAGGGGGGGCCCTACGAGCAGTACTTC. The genes are TRBV25-1 and TRBJ2-7, with 10 bases lining up with TRBD1. Trimming cost V 6 bases and J 2 bases; bases outside gene matches: 4. This CDR3 spans 14 amino acids. Per germline, CDR1 MGHDK and CDR2 SYGVNS.

This clone appeared many times. V and J are TRBV7-9 and TRBJ1-2; tentatively, D is TRBD1 (6 bases). The CDR3 covers 12 residues. Trimming cost V 5 bases and J 5 bases, with 9 bases left between them. Germline V gene lookup returns CDR1 SEHNR and CDR2 FQNEAQ (reference sequence). Here the CDR3 DNA reads TGTGCCAGCAGCGCAGGGGAGTATGGCTACACCTTC. The encoded protein is CASSAGEYGYTF.

Many counts were recorded for this clone. This chain uses TRBV13 with TRBJ2-1; 7 nucleotides line up with TRBD2. The CDR3 sequence is 16 residues long. V lost 3 bases to trimming and J lost 5 bases; unmatched junction nucleotides: 10. Per the germline V gene, CDR1 is PRHDT and CDR2 is FYEKMQ (reference sequence). CDR3 nucleotides: TGTGCCAGCAGCTTCGATAGCGGGCGTGGGGACAATGAGCAGTTCTTC. Protein product: CASSFDSGRGDNEQFF.

The V call is TRBV4-2, the J call TRBJ2-3; 16 nucleotides match TRBD2. The CDR3 extends over 16 amino acids. Germline lookup yields CDR1 LGHNA and CDR2 YNFKEQ. Unmatched junction bases numbered 1, after V lost 4 bases and J lost 3 bases. CDR3 sequence: CASSLGLAGGTDTQYF. The CDR3, as DNA: TGTGCCAGCAGCCTGGGACTAGCGGGAGGGACAGATACGCAGTATTTT.

This clone was counted a few times. This chain joins TRBV7-9 and TRBJ1-2; TRBD1 might be the D (6 bases). Per germline, CDR1 SEHNR and CDR2 FQNEAQ (reference sequence). The CDR3 is 14 amino acids. Trimming removed 1 base at V and 4 bases at J, with 10 bases between. The CDR3 DNA reads TGTGCCAGCAGCTTAGACAGGGCAGTCTATGGCTACACCTTC. The encoded protein is CASSLDRAVYGYTF.

There are a few counts of this clone. This chain joins TRBV5-4 and TRBJ2-5; weak D call: TRBD2 (6 bases). Germline values: CDR1 SGHNT, CDR2 YYREEE (reference sequence). The CDR3 is made up of 14 amino acids. V lost 4 bases and J lost 1, with 11 bases in between. CDR3 nucleotide sequence: TGTGCCAGCAGCGCGGGACGGACCCAAGAGACCCAGTACTTC. Protein sequence: CASSAGRTQETQYF.

The chain combines TRBV10-3 with TRBJ1-3, with D maybe TRBD1 (5 bases). The ends were cut back, 10 bases at V and 0 bases at J, with 13 bases in the middle. Germline V gives CDR1 ENHRY, CDR2 SYGVKD. The CDR3 consists of 14 residues. CDR3 loop: CATGGGNSGNTIYF. In nucleotides, the CDR3 is TGTGCCACGGGGGGTGGCAACTCTGGAAACACCATATATTTT.

The chain has TRBV5-4 and TRBJ2-3; 7 nucleotides match TRBD2. The V segment lost 4 bases and the J segment 5 bases; nucleotides outside the gene matches: 7. Germline V gene sequence: CDR1 SGHNT, CDR2 YYREEE (reference sequence). There are 14 residues in the CDR3. The chain's CDR3 is CASSLSGPEDTQYF. In DNA, the CDR3 is TGTGCCAGCAGCCTTAGCGGGCCGGAAGATACGCAGTATTTT. The full variable domain, rest sourced from reference TRBV5-4 and TRBJ2-3, is ETGVTQSPTHLIKTRGQQVTLRCSSQSGHNTVSWYQQALGQGPQFIFQYYREEENGRGNFPPRFSGLQFPNYSSELNVNALELDDSALYLCASSLSGPEDTQYFGPGTRLTVL.